This TCR beta chain appears in the sequencing data of a study of liver allograft versus peripheral blood T cells. Background on the study: Hepatic allograft T cell receptor repertoires were evaluated relative to those present in recipients' peripheral blood.

Points from the study as a whole: Liver allograft repertoires of T cell receptors reportedly diverged from peripheral blood repertoires.

At least ten counts were recorded for this clonotype. Its antigen is unknown. TCRdb passed the reads through MiXCR, listing each CDR3 protein once. The table has roughly 7,000 distinct CDR3 sequences, 15% to 20% seen once. CDR1 LNHDA and CDR2 SQIVND come from the germline V gene (reference sequence). CDR3 length: 13 amino acids. Trimming left V 4 bases short and J 5 bases short, with 11 bases between. The chain has TRBV19 and TRBJ1-1; D is undetermined. The receptor was isolated from a human patient who had a liver transplant. Part of the T cell pool may stem from the graft donor. The CDR3 nucleotides read TGTGCCAGTAGTACCCTTGAGTGGACTGAAGCTTTCTTT. It codes for CASSTLEWTEAFF.